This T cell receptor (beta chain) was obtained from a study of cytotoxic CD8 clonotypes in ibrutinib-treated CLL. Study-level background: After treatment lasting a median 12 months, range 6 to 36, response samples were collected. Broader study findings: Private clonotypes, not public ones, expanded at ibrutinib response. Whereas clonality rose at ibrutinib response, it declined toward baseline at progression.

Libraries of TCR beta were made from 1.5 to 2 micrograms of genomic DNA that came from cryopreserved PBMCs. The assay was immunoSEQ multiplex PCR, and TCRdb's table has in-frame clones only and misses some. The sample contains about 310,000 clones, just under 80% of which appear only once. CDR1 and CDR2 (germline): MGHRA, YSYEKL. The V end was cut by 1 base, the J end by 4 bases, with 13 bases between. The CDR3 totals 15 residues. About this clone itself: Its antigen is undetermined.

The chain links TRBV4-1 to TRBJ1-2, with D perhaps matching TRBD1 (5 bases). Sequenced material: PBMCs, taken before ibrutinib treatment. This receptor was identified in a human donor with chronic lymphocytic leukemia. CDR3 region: CASSQGIQGTYGYTF. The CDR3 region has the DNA TGCGCCAGCAGCCAAGGGATCCAGGGAACCTATGGCTACACCTTC.